This entry lists 18 T cell receptor beta chains sequenced from one sample in a study of blood T cell repertoires in COVID-19. Sequencing used immunoSEQ multiplex PCR; TCRdb keeps in-frame clones, though not all of them. The data contain 270,000 or so clones, roughly 84% of them singletons. Sequenced: PBMCs or T cells enriched from blood (not recorded which). These receptors originate from a woman in her fifties or sixties who had been exposed to COVID-19.

This clone came up a few times. The chain combines TRBV11-3 with TRBJ1-6; TRBD1 matches 8 bases. V was pared by 4 bases and J by 5 bases, with 4 bases of the junction left unmatched. This CDR3 is built from 15 residues. The germline V gene encodes CDR1 SGHNT and CDR2 YENEEA. The CDR3 is CASSSGTGDNSPLHF. For the CDR3, the DNA is TGTGCCAGCAGCTCCGGGACAGGAGATAATTCACCCCTCCACTTT.

This clone was observed a handful of times. The V call is TRBV7-3, the J call TRBJ1-1; the D gene is possibly TRBD1 (6 bases). This CDR3 has 15 residues. In germline, CDR1 is SGHTA, CDR2 FQGTGA. Trimming cost V 4 bases and J 3 bases, with 15 bases left between them. The CDR3: CASSSEQGRDTEAFF. The CDR3 DNA sequence: TGTGCCAGCAGCTCCGAACAGGGTAGGGACACTGAAGCTTTCTTT.

The chain has TRBV4-3 and TRBJ2-1; the match to TRBD1 covers 10 bases. Trimming removed 1 base from V and 5 bases from J; junction bases left unmatched: 11. The CDR3 consists of 18 residues. The V gene's germline CDR1 is LGHNA and CDR2 YSLEER. Written as DNA, the CDR3 is TGCGCCAGCAGCCAAGGGCTCCTTTATGGACAGGGGGACAATGAGCAGTTCTTC. It codes for CASSQGLLYGQGDNEQFF.

This sequence joins TRBV13 and TRBJ1-3; D unresolved. Trimming took off 3 bases at V and 2 bases at J, with 8 bases between the two ends. Looked up from germline, CDR1 is PRHDT and CDR2 is FYEKMQ (reference sequence). The CDR3 totals 14 residues. The CDR3 is CASSLGQAGNTIYF. The CDR3 bases are TGTGCCAGCAGCTTGGGCCAAGCTGGAAACACCATATATTTT.

In this sample, this clone turned up a few times. The J gene is TRBJ2-4, the V gene TRBV24-1; 8 bases map to TRBD1. CDR1 KGHDR and CDR2 SFDVKD come from the germline V gene. The CDR3 runs to 21 residues. With V trimmed by 3 bases and J by 0 bases, 18 bases remained unmatched. CDR3 in DNA: TGTGCCACCAGTGATCCGATCGGACAGGGAATTTCAAGAGTAGCCAAAAACATTCAGTACTTC. Protein: CATSDPIGQGISRVAKNIQYF.

The rearrangement links TRBV28 to TRBJ2-3, with unresolved D. CDR1 is MDHEN and CDR2 is SYDVKM in the germline V gene. Between the trimmed V and J ends, which lost 4 bases and 2 bases, there was a span of 7 bases. This CDR3 contains 13 residues. CDR3: CASSSLPTDTQYF. Here the CDR3 DNA reads TGTGCCAGCAGTTCCCTACCCACAGATACGCAGTATTTT.

The chain combines TRBV9 with TRBJ1-1; TRBD1 is a possible D gene (5 bases). The CDR3 spans 15 residues. Germline CDR1 reads SGDLS; CDR2 reads YYNGEE. V lost 1 base and J lost 3, with 13 bases in between. In DNA form, the CDR3 reads TGTGCCAGCAGCGTAACAGCAGGGTGGGACACTGAAGCTTTCTTT. Amino acids: CASSVTAGWDTEAFF.

The chain employs TRBV13 and TRBJ2-3; D perhaps matches TRBD2 (5 bases). V was pared by 4 bases and J by 0 bases, with 11 bases between. The CDR3 is 15 amino acids. Germline lookup yields CDR1 PRHDT and CDR2 FYEKMQ (reference sequence). In nucleotides, the CDR3 is TGTGCCAGCAGCTCCTCGGGGATTAGCACAGATACGCAGTATTTT. This gives the protein CASSSSGISTDTQYF.

V gene TRBV7-9 combines with J gene TRBJ1-2; D not certain. Trimming took off 5 bases at V and 3 bases at J, with 16 bases between the two ends. Germline CDR1 is SEHNR and CDR2 is FQNEAQ (reference sequence). The CDR3 is 15 amino acids. The CDR3: CASSPSGRRDYGYTF. For the CDR3, the DNA is TGTGCCAGCAGCCCATCGGGTAGGAGAGACTATGGCTACACCTTC.

This clone showed up just a few times. The genes are TRBV7-2 and TRBJ1-4; the D gene is possibly TRBD1 (6 bases). V dropped 6 bases and J dropped 8 bases, with 19 bases sitting between them. The germline CDR1 and CDR2 sequences are SGHTA and FQGNSA. This CDR3 is built from 15 residues. The CDR3 region is CASSMGGPNGEKLFF. DNA of the CDR3: TGTGCCAGCAGTATGGGGGGGCCTAATGGGGAAAAACTGTTTTTT.

The J gene is TRBJ1-1, the V gene TRBV28, with D unclear. Trimming removed 3 bases from V and 10 bases from J, with 18 bases in between. CDR3 length: 14 amino acids. CDR1 and CDR2 (germline): MDHEN, SYDVKM. CDR3 in amino acids: CASSFSGPRLGAFF. The CDR3 bases are TGTGCCAGCAGTTTCAGTGGTCCCCGCCTAGGAGCTTTCTTT.

Only one count was recorded for this clone. The chain is built from TRBV5-1 and TRBJ2-7, with 8 bases aligning to TRBD1. With V trimmed by 3 bases and J by 7 bases, 12 bases remained unmatched. Germline V gene lookup returns CDR1 SGHRS and CDR2 YFSETQ. This CDR3 is 15 amino acids long. The CDR3 protein is CASSSGTGGMLEQYF. In nucleotides, the CDR3 is TGCGCCAGCAGCTCAGGGACAGGCGGTATGTTAGAGCAGTACTTC.

There are a few counts of this clone. The V gene is TRBV7-6, the J gene TRBJ2-6, with D possibly TRBD1 on 5 matching bases. Trimming removed 5 bases at V and 0 bases at J, with 14 bases between. The CDR3 totals 17 residues. Germline lookup yields CDR1 SGHVS and CDR2 FNYEAQ. The CDR3 DNA reads as TGTGCCAGCAGCCTAAACCAGGGTAGCTCTGGGGCCAACGTCCTGACTTTC. Translated: CASSLNQGSSGANVLTF.

The V and J genes are TRBV7-8 and TRBJ1-1; D unresolved. Germline loops: CDR1 SGHVS, CDR2 FQNEAQ. V gave up 2 bases and J gave up 0 bases, with 16 bases separating them. This CDR3 comprises 17 residues. CDR3 sequence reads: CASSLRGKLNMNTEAFF. CDR3 DNA sequence: TGTGCCAGCAGCTTACGGGGAAAGTTGAACATGAACACTGAAGCTTTCTTT.

The genes are TRBV11-2 and TRBJ2-1; D perhaps matches TRBD1 (5 bases). Germline values: CDR1 SGHAT, CDR2 FQNNGV. The CDR3 consists of 14 residues. Trimming cost V 3 bases and J 4 bases, with 10 bases left between them. Written as DNA, the CDR3 is TGTGCCAGCAGCTTGGGGCGACAGTACAATGAGCAGTTCTTC. Protein sequence: CASSLGRQYNEQFF.

V usage is TRBV5-6 and J usage is TRBJ2-7, with D unclear. Trimming took off 3 bases at V and 2 bases at J, with 6 bases between the two ends. CDR3 length: 12 amino acids. Germline CDR1 SGHDT, CDR2 YYEEEE. The CDR3: CASSSGTYEQYF. The CDR3, as DNA: TGTGCCAGCAGCTCGGGTACCTACGAGCAGTACTTC.

V and J are TRBV5-4 and TRBJ2-7, with a possible D match to TRBD2 (5 bases). The CDR3 is 12 residues long. V lost 2 bases to trimming and J lost 3 bases, with 6 bases between them. Germline-derived CDR1 and CDR2 are SGHNT and YYREEE (reference sequence). The CDR3 DNA follows: TGTGCCAGCAGCTTTGGGAGCTACGAGCAGTACTTC. This gives the protein CASSFGSYEQYF.

The chain is built from TRBV6-1 and TRBJ1-6; D is perhaps TRBD1 (5 bases). V was trimmed by 3 bases and J by 9 bases, leaving 15 bases between them. The CDR3 spans 15 residues. CDR1 and CDR2 from the germline V gene are MNHNS and SASEGT. CDR3 DNA: TGTGCCAGCAGTGACCTGCGGGGCGGGGGTTCACCCCTCCACTTT. This gives the protein CASSDLRGGGSPLHF.